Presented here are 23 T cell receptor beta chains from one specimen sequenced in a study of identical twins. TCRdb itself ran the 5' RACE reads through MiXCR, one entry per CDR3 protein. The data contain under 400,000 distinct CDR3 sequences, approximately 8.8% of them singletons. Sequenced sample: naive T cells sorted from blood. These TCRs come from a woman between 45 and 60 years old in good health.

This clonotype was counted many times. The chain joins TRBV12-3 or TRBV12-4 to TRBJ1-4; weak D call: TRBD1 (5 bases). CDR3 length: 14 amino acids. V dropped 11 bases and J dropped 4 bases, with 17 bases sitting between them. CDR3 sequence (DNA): TGTGCCTCAAGATGGGGCAGCCTTAATGAAAAACTGTTTTTT. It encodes CASRWGSLNEKLFF.

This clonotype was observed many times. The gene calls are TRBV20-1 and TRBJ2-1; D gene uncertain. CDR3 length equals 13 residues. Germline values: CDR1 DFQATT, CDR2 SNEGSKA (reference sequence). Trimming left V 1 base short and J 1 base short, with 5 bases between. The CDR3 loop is CSARAQSYNEQFF. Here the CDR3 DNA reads TGCAGTGCTAGAGCCCAGTCCTACAATGAGCAGTTCTTC.

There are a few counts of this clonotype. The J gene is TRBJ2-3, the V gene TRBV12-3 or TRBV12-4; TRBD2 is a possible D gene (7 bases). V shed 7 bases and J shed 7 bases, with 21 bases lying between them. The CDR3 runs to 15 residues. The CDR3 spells CASTPGGGDGNTQYF. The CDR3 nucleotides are TGTGCCAGCACCCCGGGGGGCGGGGATGGCAATACGCAGTATTTT.

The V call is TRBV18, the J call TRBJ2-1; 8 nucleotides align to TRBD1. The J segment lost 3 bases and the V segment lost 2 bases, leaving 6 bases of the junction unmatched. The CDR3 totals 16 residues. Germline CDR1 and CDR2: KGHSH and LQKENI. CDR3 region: CASSPAVTGVYNEQFF. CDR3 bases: TGTGCCAGCTCACCAGCGGTGACAGGGGTCTACAATGAGCAGTTCTTC.

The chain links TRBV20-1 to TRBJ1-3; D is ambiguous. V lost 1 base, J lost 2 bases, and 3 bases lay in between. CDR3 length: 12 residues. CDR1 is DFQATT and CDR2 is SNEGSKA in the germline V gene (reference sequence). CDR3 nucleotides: TGCAGTGCTAGAGGGACTGGAAACACCATATATTTT. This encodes CSARGTGNTIYF.

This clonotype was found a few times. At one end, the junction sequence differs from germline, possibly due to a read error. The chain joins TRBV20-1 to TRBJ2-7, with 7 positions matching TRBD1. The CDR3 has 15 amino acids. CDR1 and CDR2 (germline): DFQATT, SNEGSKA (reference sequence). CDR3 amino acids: CSARAIATGNYEQYF. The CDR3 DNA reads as TGCAGTGCCAGAGCTATTGCGACAGGGAACTACGAGCAGTACTTC.

The CDR3: CANEGRRSGYNEQFF. The CDR3 DNA reads as TGTGCCAACGAAGGGAGGCGTTCCGGGTACAATGAGCAGTTCTTC. The J gene is TRBJ2-1, the V gene TRBV2; a weak D match, TRBD2 (6 bases). V was shortened by 10 bases and J by 4 bases, with 20 bases between the two germline ends. In germline, CDR1 is SNHLY, CDR2 FYNNEI. The length of the CDR3 is 15 residues.

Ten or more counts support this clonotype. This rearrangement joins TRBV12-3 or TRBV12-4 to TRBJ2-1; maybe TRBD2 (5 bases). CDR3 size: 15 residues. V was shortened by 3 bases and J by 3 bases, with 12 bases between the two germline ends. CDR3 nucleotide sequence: TGTGCCAGCAGTTTGTTCCAGCGGAGCTACAATGAGCAGTTCTTC. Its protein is CASSLFQRSYNEQFF.

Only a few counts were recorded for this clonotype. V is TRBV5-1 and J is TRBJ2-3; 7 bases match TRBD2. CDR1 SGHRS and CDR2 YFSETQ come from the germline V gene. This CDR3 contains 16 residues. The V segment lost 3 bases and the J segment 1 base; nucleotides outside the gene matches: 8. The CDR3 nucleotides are TGCGCCAGCAGCTCACTAAAGCGGGGAGGCACAGATACGCAGTATTTT. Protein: CASSSLKRGGTDTQYF.

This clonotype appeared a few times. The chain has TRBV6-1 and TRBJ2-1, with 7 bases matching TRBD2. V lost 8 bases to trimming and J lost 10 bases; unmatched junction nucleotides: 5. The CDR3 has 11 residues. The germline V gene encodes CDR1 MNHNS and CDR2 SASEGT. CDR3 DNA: TGTGCCAGCGCGGGAGAAGGAGAGCAGTTCTTC. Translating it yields CASAGEGEQFF.

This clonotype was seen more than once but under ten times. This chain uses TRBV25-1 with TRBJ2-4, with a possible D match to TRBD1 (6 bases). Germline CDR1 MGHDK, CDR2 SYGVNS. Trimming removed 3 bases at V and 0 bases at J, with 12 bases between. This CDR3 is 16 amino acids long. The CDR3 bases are TGTGCCAGCAGTGAGACCGGGACACTAGCCAAAAACATTCAGTACTTC. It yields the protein CASSETGTLAKNIQYF.

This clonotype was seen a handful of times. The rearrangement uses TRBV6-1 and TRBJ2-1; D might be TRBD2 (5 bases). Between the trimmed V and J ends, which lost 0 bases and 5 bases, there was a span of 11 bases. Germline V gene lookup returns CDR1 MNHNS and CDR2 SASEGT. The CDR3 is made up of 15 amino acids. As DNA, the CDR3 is TGTGCCAGCAGTGAAGCAGGACTCGCCCACAATGAGCAGTTCTTC. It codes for CASSEAGLAHNEQFF.

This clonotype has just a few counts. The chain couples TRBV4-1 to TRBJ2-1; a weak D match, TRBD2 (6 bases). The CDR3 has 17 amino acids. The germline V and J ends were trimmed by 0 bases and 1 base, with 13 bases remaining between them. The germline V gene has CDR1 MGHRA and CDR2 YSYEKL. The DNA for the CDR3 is TGCGCCAGCAGCCAAGATGAGGCGGGGATTTCCTACAATGAGCAGTTCTTC. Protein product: CASSQDEAGISYNEQFF.

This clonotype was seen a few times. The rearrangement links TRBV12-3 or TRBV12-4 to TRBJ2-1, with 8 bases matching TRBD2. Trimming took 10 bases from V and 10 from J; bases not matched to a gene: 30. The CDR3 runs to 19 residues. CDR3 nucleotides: TGTGCCACAACCCACCTACGACAGGATGTCCGGGAGGGCCGTTGGGAGCAGTTCTTC. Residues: CATTHLRQDVREGRWEQFF.

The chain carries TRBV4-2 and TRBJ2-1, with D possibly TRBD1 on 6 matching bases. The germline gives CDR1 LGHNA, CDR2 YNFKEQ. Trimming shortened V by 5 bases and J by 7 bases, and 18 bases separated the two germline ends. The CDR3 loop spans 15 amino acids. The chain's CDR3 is CASSYTRTAWNEQFF. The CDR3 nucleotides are TGTGCCAGCAGCTATACCAGGACAGCTTGGAATGAGCAGTTCTTC.

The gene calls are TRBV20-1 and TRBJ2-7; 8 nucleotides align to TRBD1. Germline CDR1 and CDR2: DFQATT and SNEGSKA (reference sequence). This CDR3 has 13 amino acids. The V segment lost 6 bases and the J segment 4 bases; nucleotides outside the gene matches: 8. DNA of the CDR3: TGCAGTGCCAGACAGGGGACCCTGTACGAGCAGTACGTC. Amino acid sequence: CSARQGTLYEQYV.

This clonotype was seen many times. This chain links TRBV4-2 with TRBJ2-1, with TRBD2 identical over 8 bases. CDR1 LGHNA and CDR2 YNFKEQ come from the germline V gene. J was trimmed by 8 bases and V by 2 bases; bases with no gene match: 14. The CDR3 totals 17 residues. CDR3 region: CASSQPPGLVFGDEQFF. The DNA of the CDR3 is TGTGCCAGCAGCCAACCCCCGGGACTAGTGTTCGGGGATGAGCAGTTCTTC.

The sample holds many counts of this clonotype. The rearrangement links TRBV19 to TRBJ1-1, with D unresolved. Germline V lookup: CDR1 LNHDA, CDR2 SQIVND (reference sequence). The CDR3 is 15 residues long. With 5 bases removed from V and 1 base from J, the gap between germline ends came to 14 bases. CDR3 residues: CASSDPRYPNTEAFF. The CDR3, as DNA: TGTGCCAGTAGTGACCCTAGATACCCGAACACTGAAGCTTTCTTT.

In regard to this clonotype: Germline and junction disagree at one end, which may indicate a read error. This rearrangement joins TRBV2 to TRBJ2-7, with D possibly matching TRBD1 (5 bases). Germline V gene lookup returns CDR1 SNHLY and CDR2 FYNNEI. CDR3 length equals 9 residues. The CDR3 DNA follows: TGTGCCGTACGGACATTGGGGCACTTC. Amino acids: CAVRTLGHF.

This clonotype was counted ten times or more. The CDR3 DNA reads TGTGCCAGCAGCTTAGGACCGAACAATGAGCAGTTCTTC. This translates into CASSLGPNNEQFF. The gene calls are TRBV7-7 and TRBJ2-1; no firm D call. This CDR3 contains 13 residues. The V and J ends lost 1 base and 5 bases respectively, with 6 bases between them. Germline loops: CDR1 SSHAT, CDR2 FNYEAQ (reference sequence).

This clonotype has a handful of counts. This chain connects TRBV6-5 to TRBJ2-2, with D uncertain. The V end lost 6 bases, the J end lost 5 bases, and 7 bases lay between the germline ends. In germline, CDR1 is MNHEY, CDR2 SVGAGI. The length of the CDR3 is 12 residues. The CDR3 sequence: CASRVLTGELFF. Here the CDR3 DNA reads TGTGCCAGCAGGGTCCTTACCGGGGAGCTGTTTTTT.

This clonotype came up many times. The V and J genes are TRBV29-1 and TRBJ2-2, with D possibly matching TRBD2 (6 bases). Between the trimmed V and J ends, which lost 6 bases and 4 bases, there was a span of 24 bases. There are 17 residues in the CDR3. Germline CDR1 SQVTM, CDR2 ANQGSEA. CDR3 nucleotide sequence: TGCAGCGTGGGGGGAGCCAGGCGGGCGGTCTCCACCGGGGAGCTGTTTTTT. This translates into CSVGGARRAVSTGELFF.

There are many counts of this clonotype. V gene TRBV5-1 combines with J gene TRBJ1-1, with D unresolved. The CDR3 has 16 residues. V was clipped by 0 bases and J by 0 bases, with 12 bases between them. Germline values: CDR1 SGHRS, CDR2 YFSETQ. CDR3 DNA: TGCGCCAGCAGCTTGGTGGGCAGCCTCATGAACACTGAAGCTTTCTTT. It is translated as CASSLVGSLMNTEAFF. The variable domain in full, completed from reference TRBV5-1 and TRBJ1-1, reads KAGVTQTPRYLIKTRGQQVTLSCSPISGHRSVSWYQQTPGQGLQFLFEYFSETQRNKGNFPGRFSGRQFSNSRSEMNVSTLELGDSALYLCASSLVGSLMNTEAFFGQGTRLTVV.